What follows is one T cell receptor (beta chain) and its context. No antigen is known for it. Libraries were prepared by immunoSEQ multiplex PCR; TCRdb keeps only in-frame clonotypes and omits some of them. The profile shows about 120,000 clones, 75% to 95% of them singletons. This specimen belongs to a study of T cell responses to AZD1222 COVID-19 vaccine. Overall study results and limits: Spike-wide coverage was observed for vaccine-associated CD4 TCRs, with dominant responses at 160-218 and 743-854. Seropositive AZD1222 recipients at baseline numbered only five or six.

This CDR3 has 11 amino acids. The germline V and J ends were trimmed by 5 bases and 8 bases, with 6 bases remaining between them. The germline CDR1 and CDR2 sequences are SGHAT and FQDESV (reference sequence). The chain carries TRBV11-1 and TRBJ1-4; D is ambiguous. This TCR was recovered from an adult who received the MenACWY meningococcal vaccine as a control. Sequencing used peripheral blood, obtained 28 days after the second dose of the MenACWY control vaccine. CDR3: CASSTGEKLFF. The DNA of the CDR3 is TGTGCCAGCAGCACTGGGGAAAAACTGTTTTTT.